These T cell receptor beta chains were read from a single sample in a study of graft-versus-host responses after intestinal transplantation. Measured with immunoSEQ multiplex PCR; TCRdb has only the in-frame clones, and not every one. The sample carries 99,000 or so clones, approximately 85% recorded once. The specimen comprised PBMCs, sampled 255 days after intestinal transplant. The receptors were sampled from a human patient who received an intestinal transplant, so some T cells may come from the graft donor. The CDR3 runs from the conserved cysteine through the conserved F or W. A D gene is named only where the DNA matches it firmly. The size field is filled for only some rows; it gives once, few, many or a size class.

j_call d_call clone_size v_call cdr3_length cdr3_nt cdr3_aa
TRBJ2-7 . . TRBV10-3 12 TGTGCCATCAGTGCGGGAACGGGGGAGCAGTACTTC CAISAGTGEQYF
TRBJ1-1 TRBD1 . TRBV7-6 13 TGTGCCAGCAGCTTAGAGACAGGGGCTGAAGCTTTCTTT CASSLETGAEAFF
TRBJ2-7 TRBD1 . TRBV27 15 TGTGCCAGCAGTTTAAGGACAGGTGGCTACTACGAGCAGTACTTC CASSLRTGGYYEQYF
TRBJ2-7 TRBD1 once TRBV28 15 TGTGCCAGCAGGACAGGGGACGGGGTTTTTGGCGAGCAGTACTTC CASRTGDGVFGEQYF
TRBJ1-1 TRBD1 . TRBV28 14 TGTGCCAGGAAAGACAGGGGGCTGAACACTGAAGCTTTCTTT CARKDRGLNTEAFF
TRBJ1-2 TRBD1 few TRBV19 12 TGTGCCAGTAGTACGACAGGGGTCGGCTACACCTTC CASSTTGVGYTF
TRBJ2-1 . . TRBV6-5 15 TGTGCCAGCAGTTATGACTGGGGCTCCTACAATGAGCAGTTCTTC CASSYDWGSYNEQFF
TRBJ2-1 TRBD2 . TRBV9 16 TGTGCCAGCAGCGGAGCCACTAGCGGGAGGGCCGGGGAGCAGTTCTTC CASSGATSGRAGEQFF
TRBJ2-2 TRBD1 . TRBV27 16 TGTGCCAGCAGTTTATCGGGACAGGGGTACACCGGGGAGCTGTTTTTT CASSLSGQGYTGELFF
TRBJ1-2 . . TRBV20-1 10 TGCAGTGCTACTCCAGGGGGCTACACCTTC CSATPGGYTF
TRBJ2-7 . few TRBV20-1 10 TGCAGTGCTAGACTTTACGAGCAGTACTTC CSARLYEQYF
TRBJ2-2 TRBD2 . TRBV30 17 TGTGCCTGGAGGGATAGCGGGGGTAGCGCGAACACCGGGGAGCTGTTTTTT CAWRDSGGSANTGELFF
TRBJ2-1 . . TRBV2 12 TGTGCCAGCAGTCAATCTTACAATGAGCAGTTCTTC CASSQSYNEQFF
TRBJ2-1 TRBD2 . TRBV9 18 TGTGCCAGCAGCTCCTCCCCTAGCGGGGGCCTCTCCTACAATGAGCAGTTCTTC CASSSSPSGGLSYNEQFF
TRBJ2-4 . . TRBV4-1 17 TGCGCCAGCAGCCAAGAGGCAGGGGTTATTACCAAAAACATTCAGTACTTC CASSQEAGVITKNIQYF
TRBJ2-1 TRBD2 . TRBV9 14 TGTGCCAGCAGCGTTAGCGGGAGCGGTAATGAGCAGTTCTTC CASSVSGSGNEQFF
TRBJ2-1 TRBD2 . TRBV28 13 TGTGCCAGCGGGACTAGCGGTAGGAATGAGCAGTTCTTC CASGTSGRNEQFF
TRBJ1-1 . . TRBV20-1 10 TGCAGTGCTAGAGGCACTGAAGCTTTCTTT CSARGTEAFF
TRBJ2-7 . . TRBV15 13 TGTGCCACCAGCAGAGTTGGACCTTACGAGCAGTACTTC CATSRVGPYEQYF
TRBJ2-1 TRBD2 . TRBV7-3 13 TGTGCCAGCAGTCCCACTAGCGTGGCTGAGCAGTTCTTC CASSPTSVAEQFF
TRBJ2-5 . once TRBV11-2 14 TGTGCCAGCAGCTTAGCGCCTTTGAGTGAGACCCAGTACTTC CASSLAPLSETQYF
TRBJ1-4 . . TRBV7-3 15 TGTGCCAGCAGCTTAACAGGGACAACTAATGAAAAACTGTTTTTT CASSLTGTTNEKLFF
TRBJ1-2 . . TRBV28 13 TGTGCCACCCAAAACGACGGGATCTATGGCTACACCTTC CATQNDGIYGYTF
TRBJ2-1 . . TRBV7-6 15 TGTGCCAGCAGCTTACGAGGAGGGAACTACAATGAGCAGCTCTTC CASSLRGGNYNEQLF
TRBJ2-2 . . TRBV4-2 15 TGTGCCAGCAGCCAAGGACTACCGAACACCGGGGAGCTGTTTTTT CASSQGLPNTGELFF
TRBJ1-2 TRBD1 few TRBV7-2 14 TGTGCCAGCAGCCCGGGACAGGGTAACTATGGCTACACCTTC CASSPGQGNYGYTF
TRBJ1-1 . . TRBV11-1 15 TGTGCCAGCAGCTTCGGATCCGGGGGAAACACTGAAGCTTTCTTT CASSFGSGGNTEAFF
TRBJ1-1 . . TRBV15 17 TGTGCCACCAGCAGCGTCTGGAATGAGGGGGGGCGAGTTGAAGCTTTCTTT CATSSVWNEGGRVEAFF
TRBJ1-2 . . TRBV4-1 14 TGCGCCAGCAGCCAAGAGGGGGATGCCTATGGCTACACCTTC CASSQEGDAYGYTF
TRBJ1-2 TRBD1 . TRBV4-1 15 TGCGCCAGCAGCCAAGGGGGAACAGGGGGCCCTGGCTACACCTTC CASSQGGTGGPGYTF
TRBJ1-5 . . TRBV6-5 14 TGTGCCAGCGGACCATATGGGGTAGATCAGCCCCAGCATTTT CASGPYGVDQPQHF
TRBJ2-7 . once TRBV2 12 TGTGCCATCGATACTGACATGGCCGAGCAGTACTTC CAIDTDMAEQYF
TRBJ2-1 . . TRBV27 14 TGTGCCAGCAGTCTCTGGACTTCCCAGGGGAAGGAGTTCTTC CASSLWTSQGKEFF
TRBJ2-1 TRBD1 . TRBV7-7 19 TGTGCTAGCAGCTTCACCGGGACAGGGGGCCTTAATCACCTACACGAGCAGTTCTTC CASSFTGTGGLNHLHEQFF
TRBJ2-2 TRBD1 . TRBV10-3 19 TGTGCCATCAGTGAGTCTAGCCCGCTAACTACAGGGGCCACCGGGGAGCTGTTTTTT CAISESSPLTTGATGELFF
TRBJ1-2 . . TRBV20-1 9 TGCAGTGCCCCCTATGGCTACACCTTC CSAPYGYTF
TRBJ2-1 TRBD2 . TRBV2 16 TGTGCCAGCACCGGACTAGCGGGAGCCCCTTACAATGAGCAGTTCTTC CASTGLAGAPYNEQFF
TRBJ1-3 . . TRBV28 14 TGTGCCAGCAGCGCAAACAGGGTTGGAAACACCATATATTTT CASSANRVGNTIYF
TRBJ2-5 . . TRBV5-1 12 TGCGCCAGCAGCTTGACGTGGGGGACCCAGTACTTC CASSLTWGTQYF
TRBJ2-1 TRBD1 . TRBV5-1 16 TGCGCCAGCAGCTTGCGATGGGGGACAGGTAGCCATGAGCAGTTCTTC CASSLRWGTGSHEQFF
TRBJ1-5 . . TRBV6-5 14 TGTGCCAGCAGTCCCCCGGGTGTCCGGGAGCCCCAGCATTTT CASSPPGVREPQHF
TRBJ2-2 TRBD2 . TRBV7-9 15 TGTGCCAGCAGCTCGACTAGCGTTAACACCGGGGAGCTGTTTTTT CASSSTSVNTGELFF
TRBJ1-1 . . TRBV6-5 14 TGTGCCAGCAGTGAATTTGCAGGGGACACTGAAGCTTTCTTT CASSEFAGDTEAFF
TRBJ1-3 . . TRBV6-1 13 TGTGCCAGCAGTGAGCAGGGAAGAAACACCATATATTTT CASSEQGRNTIYF
TRBJ2-5 TRBD1 . TRBV6-5 15 TGTGCCAGCAGTTTAAGGACAGGGGAAGTGGAGACCCAGTACTTC CASSLRTGEVETQYF
TRBJ2-2 TRBD1 . TRBV6-1 15 TGTGCCAGCAGAGAACAGGGGACCTACACCGGGGAGCTGTTTTTT CASREQGTYTGELFF
TRBJ2-7 . . TRBV20-1 11 TGCAGTGCTAGAGAAGGGGTACGGCAGTACTTC CSAREGVRQYF
TRBJ1-2 . . TRBV10-3 14 TGTGCCACCCGCGAGACAGCGCTAACCTATGGCTACACCTTC CATRETALTYGYTF
TRBJ1-1 TRBD1 . TRBV2 16 TGTGCCAGCAGCGAACTGGGGACAGGGAAGAGAGCTGAAGCTTTCTTT CASSELGTGKRAEAFF
TRBJ1-2 TRBD1 few TRBV28 14 TGTGCCAGCAGCTGGAAGCCAACAGGGGATGGCTACACCTTC CASSWKPTGDGYTF
TRBJ2-1 . . TRBV6-1 16 TGTGCCAGCAGTGAAGTATGGACGTACGCCTACAATGAGCAGTTCTTC CASSEVWTYAYNEQFF
TRBJ2-7 . . TRBV5-1 15 TGCGCCAGCAGCTGGGGGGACAGTGGACCCTACGAGCAGTACTTC CASSWGDSGPYEQYF
TRBJ2-3 . once TRBV5-1 16 TGCGCCAGCAGTTCCCAAAAAATCACAGGGACAGATACGCAGTATTTT CASSSQKITGTDTQYF
TRBJ2-1 TRBD2 . TRBV28 16 TGTGCCAGCAGCTCCCGGACTAGGATTGGGGGTAATGAGCAGTTCTTC CASSSRTRIGGNEQFF
TRBJ1-2 . . TRBV11-2 17 TGTGCCAGCAGCTTAGTGCGCAGGGGAGAAGCTAACTATGGCTACACCTTC CASSLVRRGEANYGYTF
TRBJ2-7 . . TRBV4-1 13 TGCGCCAGCAGCCAACCCACAGACGACGAGCAGTACTTC CASSQPTDDEQYF
TRBJ1-1 . . TRBV6-5 16 TGTGCCAGCAGTTACTTGATCACAGGGATCAACACTGAAGCTTTCTTT CASSYLITGINTEAFF
TRBJ2-1 . . TRBV20-1 11 TGCAGTGCCCCGGGGCTTAATGAGCAGTTCTTC CSAPGLNEQFF